The 22 T cell receptor beta chains below were found in one sample sequenced in a study of radiotherapy plus CTLA-4 blockade in lung cancer. Method: immunoSEQ multiplex PCR; TCRdb's copy keeps in-frame clones and lacks some. Of some 71,000 clones listed, about 72% are singletons. The input for sequencing was peripheral blood, taken from a patient treated with radiotherapy plus ipilimumab. These receptor sequences come from a human donor with non-small cell lung cancer whose response to radiotherapy plus ipilimumab could not be evaluated. Some clones in this sample may be carry-over from other donors' samples.

The rearrangement joins TRBV7-2 to TRBJ2-7; 10 bases map to TRBD2. Germline V gives CDR1 SGHTA, CDR2 FQGNSA. With 1 base clipped from V and 3 bases from J, the junction kept 3 bases outside the gene matches. The CDR3 totals 15 residues. The CDR3 DNA sequence: TGTGCCAGCAGCTTAGGAGGGACTAGCGTCTACGAGCAGTACTTC. This codes for CASSLGGTSVYEQYF.

The V call is TRBV5-1, the J call TRBJ2-7; a possible D gene is TRBD2 (6 bases). Germline CDR1 reads SGHRS; CDR2 reads YFSETQ. Trimming stripped 4 bases from V and 1 base from J, with 21 bases between. The CDR3 sequence is 17 residues long. CDR3 nucleotides: TGCGCCAGCAGCCTACCTCGCGGGGCGGGAAGTTCCTACGAGCAGTACTTC. Protein sequence: CASSLPRGAGSSYEQYF.

The chain has TRBV29-1 and TRBJ1-2; 12 nucleotides match TRBD1. This CDR3 spans 15 amino acids. With V trimmed by 3 bases and J by 4 bases, 6 bases remained unmatched. Germline CDR1 is SQVTM and CDR2 is ANQGSEA. This CDR3 is CSVDGPGQGAYGYTF. CDR3 nucleotides: TGCAGCGTTGATGGGCCGGGACAGGGGGCCTATGGCTACACCTTC.

The CDR3 nucleotides read TGTGCCAGCAGCAAAGCTGGGGGGGACTCTGATTCCTACGAGCAGTACTTC. The encoded protein is CASSKAGGDSDSYEQYF. V and J are TRBV21-1 and TRBJ2-7; the table's D call of TRBD2 was not tested on the DNA. TRBV21-1 is classified as a pseudogene. The CDR3 consists of 17 residues.

The chain recombines TRBV5-4 with TRBJ2-3, with D perhaps TRBD2 (7 bases). The CDR3 totals 17 residues. The V end lost 4 bases, the J end lost 6 bases, and 24 bases lay between the germline ends. Germline values: CDR1 SGHNT, CDR2 YYREEE (reference sequence). CDR3 nucleotide sequence: TGTGCCAGCAGCCCTGCTGGGGGGGCGCGCGGATTGGATACGCAGTATTTT. This sequence encodes CASSPAGGARGLDTQYF.

V and J are TRBV7-2 and TRBJ2-3; TRBD2 matches 9 bases. The CDR3 totals 17 residues. The ends lost 4 bases at V and 7 bases at J; junction bases unmatched: 15. Germline V lookup: CDR1 SGHTA, CDR2 FQGNSA. The DNA of the CDR3 is TGTGCCAGCAGCTCCCCTCCCTCTGTAGCGGGGGATTATACGCAGTATTTT. This encodes CASSSPPSVAGDYTQYF.

This chain joins TRBV28 and TRBJ1-6; unclear D gene. The V gene's germline CDR1 is MDHEN and CDR2 SYDVKM. V was clipped by 5 bases and J by 9 bases, with 14 bases between them. There are 14 residues in the CDR3. CDR3 residues: CASSGASRGSPLHF. The DNA for the CDR3 is TGTGCCAGCAGTGGAGCAAGCCGTGGTTCACCCCTCCACTTT. Full variable domain (rest looked up from reference TRBV28 and TRBJ1-6): DVKVTQSSRYLVKRTGEKVFLECVQDMDHENMFWYRQDPGLGLRLIYFSYDVKMKEKGDIPEGYSVSREKKERFSLILESASTNQTSMYLCASSGASRGSPLHFGNGTRLTVT.

Here the CDR3 reads CASSFPGARLTDTQYF. DNA for the CDR3: TGTGCCAGCAGTTTCCCAGGGGCGCGGTTAACAGATACGCAGTATTTT. The rearrangement joins TRBV28 to TRBJ2-3, with D perhaps matching TRBD1 (6 bases). Germline V gene data show CDR1 as MDHEN and CDR2 as SYDVKM. Trimming took off 3 bases at V and 3 bases at J, with 16 bases between the two ends. The CDR3 runs to 16 residues.

This chain connects TRBV29-1 to TRBJ1-1; D might be TRBD1 (6 bases). The germline V gene encodes CDR1 SQVTM and CDR2 ANQGSEA. The V end lost 4 bases, the J end lost 0 bases, and 33 bases lay between the germline ends. The CDR3 is 21 residues long. CDR3: CSVGPIVPRDTRYSMNTEAFF. The CDR3 DNA reads as TGCAGCGTTGGCCCGATTGTTCCACGGGACACCAGGTACTCGATGAACACTGAAGCTTTCTTT. The full variable domain, rest sourced from reference TRBV29-1 and TRBJ1-1, is SAVISQKPSRDICQRGTSLTIQCQVDSQVTMMFWYRQQPGQSLTLIATANQGSEATYESGFVIDKFPISRPNLTFSTLTVSNMSPEDSSIYLCSVGPIVPRDTRYSMNTEAFFGQGTRLTVV.

This clone occurred a few times. This chain joins TRBV21-1 and TRBJ2-5; the table's D gene call, TRBD2, was not cross checked with the DNA. TRBV21-1 has pseudogene status. The CDR3 covers 18 residues. The CDR3 is CASSKEWTSGALQETQYF. CDR3 bases: TGTGCCAGCAGCAAAGAGTGGACTAGCGGGGCACTCCAAGAGACCCAGTACTTC.

V is TRBV28 and J is TRBJ1-3, with D tentatively TRBD1 (5 bases). The germline V and J ends were trimmed by 6 bases and 2 bases, with 17 bases remaining between them. The CDR3 totals 16 residues. CDR1 is MDHEN and CDR2 is SYDVKM in the germline V gene. CDR3 sequence (DNA): TGTGCCAGCAGAGGTCAGGGTAGCGGTCCTGGAAACACCATATATTTT. Residues: CASRGQGSGPGNTIYF.

This clone was detected a few times. This sequence joins TRBV5-5 and TRBJ2-7; tentative D call: TRBD1 (5 bases). The V gene's germline CDR1 is SGHKS and CDR2 YYEKEE (reference sequence). The CDR3 loop spans 17 amino acids. V lost 0 bases and J lost 4, with 20 bases in between. In DNA, the CDR3 is TGTGCCAGCAGCTTGGGACAGCTTACAACACGGCAGTACGAGCAGTACTTC. Translation: CASSLGQLTTRQYEQYF.

The chain couples TRBV19 to TRBJ1-4; a weak D match, TRBD1 (6 bases). The germline V gene encodes CDR1 LNHDA and CDR2 SQIVND (reference sequence). Trimming took 5 bases from V and 6 from J, leaving 19 bases between them. The CDR3 sequence is 16 residues long. Here the CDR3 reads CASSWDITKSYEKLFF. The CDR3 coding sequence is TGTGCCAGTAGTTGGGACATTACAAAGAGTTATGAAAAACTGTTTTTT.

This sequence joins TRBV13 and TRBJ2-1; 9 bases are a match to TRBD2. Trimming took 2 bases from V and 5 from J; bases not matched to a gene: 7. The V gene's germline CDR1 is PRHDT and CDR2 FYEKMQ (reference sequence). The CDR3 loop spans 16 amino acids. The DNA for the CDR3 is TGTGCCAGCAGCTTATTGGCTAGCGGGGTAAACAATGAGCAGTTCTTC. Translation: CASSLLASGVNNEQFF. Based on the CDR3 plus reference TRBV13 and TRBJ2-1, the full variable domain is AAGVIQSPRHLIKEKRETATLKCYPIPRHDTVYWYQQGPGQDPQFLISFYEKMQSDKGSIPDRFSAQQFSDYHSELNMSSLELGDSALYFCASSLLASGVNNEQFFGPGTRLTVL.

By sample share, this clone is medium-sized. The genes are TRBV27 and TRBJ2-7, with D possibly matching TRBD2 (6 bases). The CDR3 sequence is 13 residues long. CDR1 is MNHEY, CDR2 SMNVEV, per germline (reference sequence). The V end was cut by 9 bases, the J end by 0 bases, with 12 bases between. The DNA for the CDR3 is TGTGCCAGTGCTGTCGGGAGCTCCTACGAGCAGTACTTC. Protein: CASAVGSSYEQYF.

This clone came up a few times. The V and J genes are TRBV18 and TRBJ1-3; D unclear. The germline V gene has CDR1 KGHSH and CDR2 LQKENI. The CDR3 has 11 amino acids. V lost 6 bases and J 6 bases, leaving 6 bases between the germline ends. CDR3 nucleotide sequence: TGTGCCAGCTCGGCCGAAAACACCATATATTTT. Translation: CASSAENTIYF.

The V and J genes are TRBV7-2 and TRBJ1-2; 7 bases align to TRBD1. The CDR3 has 16 residues. The trim removed 5 bases at V and 2 bases at J, leaving 11 bases unmatched. CDR1 is SGHTA, CDR2 FQGNSA, per germline. The CDR3 sequence: CASSPQGGWANYGYTF. The CDR3 DNA is TGTGCCAGCAGCCCCCAGGGGGGCTGGGCAAACTATGGCTACACCTTC. Complete variable domain (other parts from reference TRBV7-2 and TRBJ1-2): GAGVSQSPSNKVTEKGKDVELRCDPISGHTALYWYRQSLGQGLEFLIYFQGNSAPDKSGLPSDRFSAERTGGSVSTLTIQRTQQEDSAVYLCASSPQGGWANYGYTFGSGTRLTVV.

This clone was recorded only once. CDR3 amino acids: CASSSQTSGGLGGTQYF. Here the CDR3 DNA reads TGCGCCAGCAGCTCCCAGACTAGCGGGGGCCTCGGGGGGACCCAGTACTTC. The genes are TRBV5-1 and TRBJ2-5; 12 bases agree with TRBD2. V gave up 3 bases and J gave up 7 bases; unmatched junction bases: 13. CDR1 is SGHRS, CDR2 YFSETQ, per germline. The CDR3 extends over 17 amino acids. Full variable domain (outside the CDR3, taken from reference TRBV5-1 and TRBJ2-5): KAGVTQTPRYLIKTRGQQVTLSCSPISGHRSVSWYQQTPGQGLQFLFEYFSETQRNKGNFPGRFSGRQFSNSRSEMNVSTLELGDSALYLCASSSQTSGGLGGTQYFGPGTRLLVL.

The rearrangement joins TRBV5-1 to TRBJ1-6; 9 nucleotides agree with TRBD1. The junction had 6 bases not matched to a gene; V was cut back by 3 bases and J by 8 bases. The CDR3 loop spans 15 amino acids. The germline V gene has CDR1 SGHRS and CDR2 YFSETQ. The CDR3, as DNA: TGCGCCAGCAGCTCTTCTACAGGGGGCGATTCACCCCTCCACTTT. This codes for CASSSSTGGDSPLHF.

The chain employs TRBV5-1 and TRBJ1-2; D is undetermined. The germline V gene has CDR1 SGHRS and CDR2 YFSETQ. The ends were cut back, 4 bases at V and 7 bases at J, with 20 bases in the middle. The CDR3 consists of 15 residues. CDR3 sequence (DNA): TGCGCCAGCAGCGTGAGCAGGACTGGGGTTGGTGGCTACACCTTC. It codes for CASSVSRTGVGGYTF.

About this clone: Compared with germline, one end of the junction differs, possibly owing to a read error. The gene calls are TRBV7-7 and TRBJ2-3; 7 bases align to TRBD2. This CDR3 is built from 15 residues. Germline loops: CDR1 SSHAT, CDR2 FNYEAQ (reference sequence). CDR3 sequence reads: CASSFSAGVTDTQYF. The CDR3 DNA is TGTGCTAGCAGCTTCTCGGCGGGGGTCACAGATACGCAGTATTTT.

The chain recombines TRBV7-3 with TRBJ2-3, with no clear D. V was trimmed by 6 bases and J by 2 bases, leaving 9 bases between them. The CDR3 runs 13 residues. Germline CDR1 reads SGHTA; CDR2 reads FQGTGA. The CDR3 here is CASSPGATDTQYF. The CDR3 nucleotides read TGTGCCAGCAGTCCCGGAGCCACAGATACGCAGTATTTT.